This T cell receptor beta chain appears in the sequencing data of a study of neurological immune-mediated disorders. This clonotype was counted many times. TCRdb fed the 5' RACE reads into MiXCR, producing one record per CDR3 protein. This table has 75,000 to 95,000 distinct CDR3 sequences, roughly 15% appearing once. This CDR3 region has 14 residues. Trimming took off 4 bases at V and 5 bases at J, with 12 bases between the two ends. Germline V lookup: CDR1 SGHRS, CDR2 YFSETQ. The material sequenced was PBMCs. This clonotype was obtained from a woman in her thirties or forties in good health. This chain links TRBV5-1 with TRBJ2-2; D possibly corresponds to TRBD1 (6 bases). CDR3 protein: CASSPATGTGELFF. The CDR3 DNA reads TGCGCCAGCAGCCCCGCAACAGGGACCGGGGAGCTGTTTTTT.